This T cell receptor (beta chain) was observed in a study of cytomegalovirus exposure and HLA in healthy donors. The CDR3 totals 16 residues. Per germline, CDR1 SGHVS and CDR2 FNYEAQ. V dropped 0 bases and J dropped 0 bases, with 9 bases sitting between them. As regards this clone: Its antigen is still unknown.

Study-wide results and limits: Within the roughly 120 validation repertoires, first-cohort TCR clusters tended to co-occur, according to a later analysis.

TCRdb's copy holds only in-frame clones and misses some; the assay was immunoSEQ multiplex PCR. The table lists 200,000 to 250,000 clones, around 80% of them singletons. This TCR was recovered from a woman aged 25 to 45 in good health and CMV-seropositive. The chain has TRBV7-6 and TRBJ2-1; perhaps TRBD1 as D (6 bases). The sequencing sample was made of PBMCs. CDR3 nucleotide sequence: TGTGCCAGCAGCTTAGCGCAGGACAGCTCCTACAATGAGCAGTTCTTC. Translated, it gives CASSLAQDSSYNEQFF.